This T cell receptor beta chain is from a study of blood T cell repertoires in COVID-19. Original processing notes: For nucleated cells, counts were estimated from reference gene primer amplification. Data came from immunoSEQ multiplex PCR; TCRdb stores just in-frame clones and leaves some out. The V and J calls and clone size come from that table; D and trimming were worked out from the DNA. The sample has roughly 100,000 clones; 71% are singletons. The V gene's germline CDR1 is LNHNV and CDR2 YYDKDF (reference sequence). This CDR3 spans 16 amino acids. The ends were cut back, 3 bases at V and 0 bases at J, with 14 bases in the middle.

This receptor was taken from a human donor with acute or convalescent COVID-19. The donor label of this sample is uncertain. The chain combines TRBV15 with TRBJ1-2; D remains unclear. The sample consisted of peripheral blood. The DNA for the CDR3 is TGTGCCACCAGCAGGGGTCGACTTGAAACTAACTATGGCTACACCTTC. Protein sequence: CATSRGRLETNYGYTF. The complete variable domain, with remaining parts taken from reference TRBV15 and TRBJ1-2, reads DAMVIQNPRYQVTQFGKPVTLSCSQTLNHNVMYWYQQKSSQAPKLLFHYYDKDFNNEADTPDNFQSRRPNTSFCFLDIRSPGLGDTAMYLCATSRGRLETNYGYTFGSGTRLTVV.